These 19 T cell receptor beta chains came from one sample sequenced in a study of CD8 T cells in Susac syndrome. The RNA, roughly 0.5 to 1 ug, was put through reverse transcription using random hexamers. TCRdb re-called the immunoSEQ multiplex PCR reads through MiXCR, storing one row per CDR3 protein. The sample shows hundreds of thousands of distinct CDR3 sequences, roughly 96% of them seen only once. The sample was CD4+ T cells from PBMCs. These receptors came from a human donor with multiple sclerosis.

The count of this clonotype is one. The V and J genes are TRBV2 and TRBJ2-6; D gene ambiguous. The CDR3 has 14 amino acids. Trimming pared 7 bases from V and 1 base from J, leaving 8 bases between. From germline, CDR1 is SNHLY and CDR2 FYNNEI. CDR3 nucleotides: TGTGCCAGCACCCGCCGATCTGGGGCCAACGTCCTGACTTTC. It codes for CASTRRSGANVLTF.

This chain's CDR3 is CASSQRPGGETQYF. Written as DNA, the CDR3 is TGTGCCAGCAGCCAACGGCCCGGGGGAGAGACCCAGTACTTC. The chain couples TRBV7-3 to TRBJ2-5; weak D call: TRBD2 (6 bases). The CDR3 contains 14 residues. The germline V gene has CDR1 SGHTA and CDR2 FQGTGA. The V end lost 5 bases, the J end lost 4 bases, and 14 bases lay between the germline ends.

This sequence joins TRBV7-6 and TRBJ2-3; D could derive from TRBD1 or TRBD2 (5 bases each). Per germline, CDR1 SGHVS and CDR2 FNYEAQ. Trimming took off 6 bases at V and 12 bases at J, with 19 bases between the two ends. The CDR3 extends over 13 amino acids. CDR3 DNA: TGTGCCAGCAGTACATCAGGGAGTAGAGGCCAGTATTTT. This codes for CASSTSGSRGQYF.

The chain links TRBV29-1 to TRBJ2-7, with D possibly called TRBD1 or TRBD2 (5 bases each). The length of the CDR3 is 14 residues. Trimming shortened V by 4 bases and J by 3 bases, and 16 bases separated the two germline ends. Germline lookup yields CDR1 SQVTM and CDR2 ANQGSEA. This chain's CDR3 is CSVVWTTSGYEQYF. CDR3 bases: TGCAGCGTTGTGTGGACAACTAGTGGCTACGAGCAGTACTTC.

This chain uses TRBV7-2 with TRBJ1-5; 9 bases match TRBD1. Losses at the gene ends were 2 bases for V and 2 bases for J; bases not matched to a gene: 1. Germline CDR1 SGHTA, CDR2 FQGNSA. The CDR3 length is 15 residues. CDR3 nucleotide sequence: TGTGCCAGCAGCTTATGGGACAGGGGCAATCAGCCCCAGCATTTT. Its protein product is CASSLWDRGNQPQHF.

This chain connects TRBV20-1 to TRBJ2-7, with 8 bases matching TRBD2. The CDR3 extends over 13 amino acids. The junction had 6 bases not matched to a gene; V was cut back by 8 bases and J by 0 bases. Germline loops: CDR1 DFQATT, CDR2 SNEGSKA (reference sequence). The DNA of the CDR3 is TGCAGTATCCAAAGCGGGAGCTCCTACGAGCAGTACTTC. Protein sequence: CSIQSGSSYEQYF.

This chain uses TRBV15 with TRBJ2-5, with D perhaps TRBD1 (6 bases). Germline-derived CDR1 and CDR2 are LNHNV and YYDKDF (reference sequence). This CDR3 is 16 amino acids long. Deletions cut 0 bases from V and 7 bases from J, with 18 bases between. CDR3 region: CATSREGATGSVTQYF. CDR3 in DNA: TGTGCCACCAGCAGAGAGGGGGCCACAGGGTCTGTGACCCAGTACTTC.

The chain has TRBV6-6 and TRBJ1-1; 7 nucleotides agree with TRBD1. CDR3 length: 12 amino acids. Germline loops: CDR1 MNHNY, CDR2 SVGAGI (reference sequence). Trimming cost V 10 bases and J 9 bases; bases outside gene matches: 11. The CDR3 sequence: CATASGQAKAFF. The CDR3 nucleotides read TGTGCCACCGCCTCCGGACAGGCTAAAGCTTTCTTT.

The V call is TRBV9, the J call TRBJ2-7; TRBD1 aligns across 8 bases. This CDR3 comprises 14 residues. J gave up 8 bases and V 2 bases, and 9 bases lay outside the gene matches. Per the germline V gene, CDR1 is SGDLS and CDR2 is YYNGEE. CDR3: CASSVAGTGLQQYF. DNA of the CDR3: TGTGCCAGCAGCGTGGCCGGGACAGGTCTTCAGCAGTACTTC.

The rearrangement joins TRBV30 to TRBJ2-1; 15 bases map to TRBD2. The CDR3 has 16 amino acids. Trimming cost V 0 bases and J 4 bases; bases outside gene matches: 1. The germline CDR1 and CDR2 sequences are GTSNPN and SVGIG (reference sequence). CDR3 loop: CAWSVGTSGRYNEQFF. The CDR3 coding sequence is TGTGCCTGGAGTGTAGGGACTAGCGGGAGGTACAATGAGCAGTTCTTC.

CDR3 sequence (DNA): TGTGCCAGCAGCCCGGGCCTGGGAGGGGGCTCTGGCTACACCTTC. This codes for CASSPGLGGGSGYTF. The chain recombines TRBV7-9 with TRBJ1-2, with TRBD1 matching 7 bases. After removal of 5 bases from V and 7 bases from J, the junction contained 13 bases not matched to a gene. Per germline, CDR1 SEHNR and CDR2 FQNEAQ (reference sequence). The CDR3 covers 15 residues.

This clonotype was observed once. The chain employs TRBV20-1 and TRBJ2-3, with D hard to call. Trimming took off 2 bases at V and 2 bases at J, with 14 bases between the two ends. This CDR3 has 15 amino acids. Looked up from germline, CDR1 is DFQATT and CDR2 is SNEGSKA (reference sequence). DNA for the CDR3: TGCAGTGCTAGATCCCCGTTTGGCCCCACAGATACGCAGTATTTT. Protein sequence: CSARSPFGPTDTQYF.

This sequence joins TRBV29-1 and TRBJ2-3; 7 bases map to TRBD1. Trimming removed 5 bases from V and 5 bases from J; junction bases left unmatched: 4. Germline CDR1 SQVTM, CDR2 ANQGSEA. The CDR3 is 12 amino acids. This CDR3 reads CSVRQGVDTQYF. The DNA of the CDR3 is TGCAGCGTTCGGCAGGGGGTAGATACGCAGTATTTT.

The chain links TRBV23-1 to TRBJ1-4; D gene unclear. TRBV23-1 is labeled an ORF, and its function is uncertain. This CDR3 has 15 residues. V dropped 0 bases and J dropped 5 bases, with 10 bases sitting between them. Here the CDR3 reads CASSQSRQENEKLFF. In nucleotides, the CDR3 is TGCGCCAGCAGTCAATCCCGGCAGGAAAATGAAAAACTGTTTTTT.

This chain joins TRBV7-9 and TRBJ2-5; the D gene is possibly TRBD1 (5 bases). V dropped 5 bases and J dropped 5 bases, with 15 bases sitting between them. The CDR3 consists of 14 residues. Germline V gene data show CDR1 as SEHNR and CDR2 as FQNEAQ (reference sequence). The CDR3 nucleotides are TGTGCCAGCAGCCGCGCAGGGTTCGAGGAGACCCAGTACTTC. As protein: CASSRAGFEETQYF.

The chain joins TRBV29-1 to TRBJ1-3; a possible D gene is TRBD1 (5 bases). The V end was cut by 0 bases, the J end by 7 bases, with 7 bases between. Per germline, CDR1 SQVTM and CDR2 ANQGSEA. The CDR3 covers 12 residues. CDR3 loop: CSVEDRGNTIYF. CDR3 DNA: TGCAGCGTTGAAGATCGGGGGAACACCATATATTTT.

Of note for this clonotype: The junction departs from the called germline gene at one end, perhaps through a read error. CDR3 in DNA: TGTGCCTGGAGTGTTAGCACAGATACGCAGTTTTTT. Translating gives CAWSVSTDTQFF. The chain links TRBV30 to TRBJ2-3; unclear D gene. Germline V CDR1 and CDR2: GTSNPN, SVGIG (reference sequence). The CDR3 is 12 amino acids.

This rearrangement joins TRBV7-9 to TRBJ2-7; D may be TRBD1 or TRBD2 (5 bases each). The CDR3 is made up of 12 amino acids. The ends were cut back, 5 bases at V and 4 bases at J, with 9 bases in the middle. The germline V gene encodes CDR1 SEHNR and CDR2 FQNEAQ (reference sequence). The CDR3: CASSRDQYEQYF. CDR3 in DNA: TGTGCCAGCAGCCGGGACCAATACGAGCAGTACTTC.

This clonotype occurred once. J is TRBJ2-2 and V is TRBV23-1; 10 positions agree with TRBD1. TRBV23-1 is an ORF, with its function uncertain. CDR3 length: 20 amino acids. J was trimmed by 6 bases and V by 1 base; bases with no gene match: 17. The DNA for the CDR3 is TGCGCCAGCAGTCAATGTGAGAACCGGGACAGGGGACGATATCCCGGGGAGCTGTTTTTT. Protein: CASSQCENRDRGRYPGELFF.